The next 13 T cell receptor beta chains were all read from a single sample in a study of T cell responses to AZD1222 COVID-19 vaccine. The assay was immunoSEQ multiplex PCR, and TCRdb's table has in-frame clones only and misses some. The sample comprises 65,000 to 95,000 clones, around 80% of which are singletons, and approximately 22% rests with the top ten. The sequenced sample was peripheral blood, obtained on day 0 of AZD1222 vaccination. These receptor sequences come from an adult in good health.

The chain employs TRBV9 and TRBJ2-2; possible D gene TRBD1, 7 bases. This CDR3 is 17 amino acids long. The V gene's germline CDR1 is SGDLS and CDR2 YYNGEE. The V and J ends lost 0 bases and 3 bases respectively, with 15 bases between them. As DNA, the CDR3 is TGTGCCAGCAGCGTAGCTTTGGGCAGGGGGGACACCGGGGAGCTGTTTTTT. Its translation is CASSVALGRGDTGELFF. Full variable domain (outside the CDR3, taken from reference TRBV9 and TRBJ2-2): DSGVTQTPKHLITATGQRVTLRCSPRSGDLSVYWYQQSLDQGLQFLIQYYNGEERAKGNILERFSAQQFPDLHSELNLSSLELGDSALYFCASSVALGRGDTGELFFGEGSRLTVL.

This clone was observed a single time. The chain carries TRBV5-1 and TRBJ2-3; 10 nucleotides line up with TRBD2. In germline, CDR1 is SGHRS, CDR2 YFSETQ. Trimming at V came to 2 bases and at J to 0 bases, leaving 0 bases not matched to a gene. The CDR3 runs 15 residues. CDR3 in DNA: TGCGCCAGCAGCTTTAGCGGGGGGAGCACAGATACGCAGTATTTT. Protein: CASSFSGGSTDTQYF.

This clone was found once. The V call is TRBV4-2, the J call TRBJ2-2; 7 bases fit TRBD2. Looked up from germline, CDR1 is LGHNA and CDR2 is YNFKEQ. Trimming removed 4 bases from V and 6 bases from J; junction bases left unmatched: 5. The CDR3 spans 14 residues. CDR3 sequence reads: CASSRGGESGELFF. For the CDR3, the DNA is TGTGCCAGCAGCCGGGGGGGAGAGTCCGGGGAGCTGTTTTTT.

The rearrangement links TRBV6-4 to TRBJ2-4; the D call may be TRBD1 or TRBD2 (5 bases each). Trimming took 7 bases from V and 9 from J, leaving 19 bases between them. Germline loops: CDR1 MRHNA, CDR2 SNTAGT. There are 14 residues in the CDR3. The CDR3 DNA reads as TGTGCCAGCATATCCCCTGTGAGGGGATGCATTCAGTACTTC. As protein: CASISPVRGCIQYF.

In DNA, the CDR3 is TGTGCCAGCAGTTATAGTGTTGGAAACACCATATATTTT. Translating gives CASSYSVGNTIYF. V is TRBV6-5 and J is TRBJ1-3; no definite D call. In germline, CDR1 is MNHEY, CDR2 SVGAGI. The CDR3 covers 13 residues. Trimming took off 3 bases at V and 3 bases at J, with 6 bases between the two ends.

This chain joins TRBV18 and TRBJ2-1, with no clear D. This CDR3 is 12 amino acids long. V gave up 6 bases and J gave up 5 bases, with 8 bases separating them. Germline V gives CDR1 KGHSH, CDR2 LQKENI. The CDR3 region has the DNA TGTGCCAGCTCCCCGTTCAACAATGAGCAGTTCTTC. Translation gives CASSPFNNEQFF.

J is TRBJ1-1 and V is TRBV29-1; D is uncertain. Trimming took 6 bases from V and 4 from J, leaving 12 bases between them. The CDR3 spans 12 residues. CDR1 is SQVTM, CDR2 ANQGSEA, per germline. CDR3 loop: CSVRYAGTEAFF. The CDR3 bases are TGCAGCGTACGATACGCGGGCACTGAAGCTTTCTTT.

The V call is TRBV5-4, the J call TRBJ1-1, with D possibly being TRBD1 (5 bases). This CDR3 comprises 17 residues. V gave up 4 bases and J gave up 1 base, with 20 bases separating them. Germline CDR1 is SGHNT and CDR2 is YYREEE (reference sequence). CDR3 sequence (DNA): TGTGCCAGCAGCCCGCCGCGGAAGGGGCCTTCGAACACTGAAGCTTTCTTT. It translates to CASSPPRKGPSNTEAFF.

The chain has TRBV2 and TRBJ2-5; the D gene is possibly TRBD2 (7 bases). This CDR3 is built from 14 residues. The V end lost 7 bases, the J end lost 5 bases, and 17 bases lay between the germline ends. Germline CDR1 SNHLY, CDR2 FYNNEI. The DNA for the CDR3 is TGTGCCAGCAACCCTAGGGGGGGCGGGGAGACCCAGTACTTC. Protein sequence: CASNPRGGGETQYF.

V and J are TRBV5-1 and TRBJ2-3; 7 bases match TRBD2. CDR3 length equals 15 residues. J gave up 1 base and V 0 bases, and 2 bases lay outside the gene matches. The germline V gene has CDR1 SGHRS and CDR2 YFSETQ. The CDR3 sequence: CASSLGLAGTDTQYF. CDR3 nucleotide sequence: TGCGCCAGCAGCTTGGGTCTAGCGGGCACAGATACGCAGTATTTT. Together with reference TRBV5-1 and TRBJ2-3, the CDR3 gives the full variable domain: KAGVTQTPRYLIKTRGQQVTLSCSPISGHRSVSWYQQTPGQGLQFLFEYFSETQRNKGNFPGRFSGRQFSNSRSEMNVSTLELGDSALYLCASSLGLAGTDTQYFGPGTRLTVL.

The CDR3 is CASSGPGYEQYF. In DNA, the CDR3 is TGTGCCAGCAGTGGGCCAGGCTACGAGCAGTACTTC. The rearrangement joins TRBV2 to TRBJ2-7; D call uncertain. The germline CDR1 and CDR2 sequences are SNHLY and FYNNEI. The CDR3 loop spans 12 amino acids. Trimming took off 4 bases at V and 3 bases at J, with 7 bases between the two ends.

The gene calls are TRBV10-2 and TRBJ2-7; TRBD2 matches at 10 bases. Germline CDR1 WSHSY, CDR2 SAAADI. The CDR3 is 16 residues long. V was pared by 6 bases and J by 2 bases, with 10 bases of the junction left unmatched. This chain's CDR3 is CASRIPGAGGAYEQYF. CDR3 sequence (DNA): TGCGCCAGCAGGATTCCCGGAGCGGGAGGGGCCTACGAGCAGTACTTC.

The CDR3 protein is CASSSPGRGLNTEAFF. The CDR3 coding sequence is TGTGCCAGCAGCTCCCCCGGTAGAGGGTTGAACACTGAAGCTTTCTTT. This chain links TRBV5-4 with TRBJ1-1; D gene unclear. Germline V lookup: CDR1 SGHNT, CDR2 YYREEE (reference sequence). This CDR3 contains 16 residues. The ends were cut back, 3 bases at V and 0 bases at J, with 15 bases in the middle.